This note documents a single T cell receptor (beta chain) sequence. Sample-barcoded 5' priming and a J-beta primer mix drove a second PCR of roughly 7 to 11 cycles. The template-switch adaptor was a 5' adaptor with 12 random nucleotides. It tagged each cDNA molecule. TCRdb analysed the 5' RACE reads with MiXCR anew, one entry per CDR3 protein. The data show roughly 680,000 distinct CDR3 sequences, with around 48% seen just once and roughly 30% held by the top ten. These data originate in a study of blood T cells in healthy people across ages. Sequencing was done on a sample of blood. The source of this sequence is a woman between 55 and 75 years old in good health.

CDR3 sequence (DNA): TGTGCCAGCGCCCGGACAGGGGAGACCCAGTACTTC. This gives the protein CASARTGETQYF. This chain joins TRBV18 and TRBJ2-5; TRBD1 matches 8 bases. V shed 8 bases and J 5 bases; nucleotides not matched to a gene: 4. Germline CDR1 KGHSH, CDR2 LQKENI. The length of the CDR3 is 12 residues.